Below are 30 T cell receptor beta chains sequenced from a single sample in a study of T cell changes during pregnancy in multiple sclerosis. The table came from immunoSEQ multiplex PCR; TCRdb's copy has only in-frame clones and leaves some out. This table has 40,000 to 55,000 clones, 80% to 95% appearing once. The specimen comprised CD8+ T cells from peripheral blood mononuclear cells, sampled in the second trimester of pregnancy. Receptor source: a female donor with multiple sclerosis, enrolled in a pregnancy study.

This chain uses TRBV4-2 with TRBJ2-5; 8 bases are a match to TRBD1. With V trimmed by 0 bases and J by 5 bases, 5 bases remained unmatched. In germline, CDR1 is LGHNA, CDR2 YNFKEQ. This CDR3 region has 15 residues. CDR3 sequence: CASSQDVTGGETQYF. In DNA, the CDR3 is TGTGCCAGCAGCCAAGATGTTACAGGGGGGGAGACCCAGTACTTC.

The chain recombines TRBV4-3 with TRBJ1-5, with 9 bases identical to TRBD1. Losses at the gene ends were 1 base for V and 1 base for J; bases not matched to a gene: 2. The CDR3 extends over 16 amino acids. Germline V gene sequence: CDR1 LGHNA, CDR2 YSLEER. CDR3 nucleotides: TGCGCCAGCAGCCAAGGGACAGGGGCGAGCAATCAGCCCCAGCATTTT. Protein: CASSQGTGASNQPQHF.

The chain joins TRBV29-1 to TRBJ1-1, with 7 nucleotides matching TRBD1. In germline, CDR1 is SQVTM, CDR2 ANQGSEA. The CDR3 loop spans 15 amino acids. V shed 5 bases, J shed 1 base, and the junction held 10 bases outside the gene matches. Here the CDR3 reads CSVPRWQGENTEAFF. The CDR3 region has the DNA TGCAGCGTTCCTCGGTGGCAGGGGGAGAACACTGAAGCTTTCTTT.

This clone was recorded only once. The rearrangement joins TRBV9 to TRBJ1-3; D perhaps matches TRBD1 (5 bases). Germline V lookup: CDR1 SGDLS, CDR2 YYNGEE. The CDR3 sequence is 15 residues long. The germline V and J ends were trimmed by 4 bases and 2 bases, with 13 bases remaining between them. The CDR3 loop is CASSPGGGTGNTIYF. CDR3 DNA sequence: TGTGCCAGCAGCCCGGGGGGAGGGACTGGAAACACCATATATTTT.

The CDR3 DNA is TGTGCTGGGGGACAGGGCCTCACTGAAGCTTTCTTT. It encodes CAGGQGLTEAFF. V and J are TRBV30 and TRBJ1-1; TRBD1 matches at 9 bases. From germline, CDR1 is GTSNPN and CDR2 SVGIG (reference sequence). The CDR3 extends over 12 amino acids.

The chain carries TRBV11-2 and TRBJ2-5; no firm D call. CDR1 is SGHAT and CDR2 is FQNNGV in the germline V gene. The CDR3 is 13 amino acids. With 1 base removed from V and 5 bases from J, the gap between germline ends came to 8 bases. CDR3 bases: TGTGCCAGCAGCTTAGGAGGCGATGAGACCCAGTACTTC. It encodes CASSLGGDETQYF.

V is TRBV9 and J is TRBJ2-2; D not certain. The CDR3 consists of 14 residues. V lost 7 bases, J lost 5 bases, and 15 bases lay in between. Germline lookup yields CDR1 SGDLS and CDR2 YYNGEE. DNA for the CDR3: TGTGCCAGCGTCCGCCAGGATGGGACCGGGGAGCTGTTTTTT. It yields the protein CASVRQDGTGELFF.

This rearrangement joins TRBV2 to TRBJ2-7; 7 bases fit TRBD1. Germline V CDR1 and CDR2: SNHLY, FYNNEI. The length of the CDR3 is 13 residues. V shed 8 bases and J 0 bases; nucleotides not matched to a gene: 4. The CDR3 sequence: CASDGTASYEQYF. DNA for the CDR3: TGTGCCAGCGACGGGACAGCCTCCTACGAGCAGTACTTC.

CDR3 sequence: CASSYVGANEQYF. CDR3 coding DNA: TGTGCCAGCAGTTACGTCGGAGCAAACGAGCAGTACTTC. V and J are TRBV6-5 and TRBJ2-7, with D hard to call. The germline V gene encodes CDR1 MNHEY and CDR2 SVGAGI. This CDR3 is built from 13 residues. V shed 2 bases and J shed 5 bases, with 10 bases lying between them.

The chain joins TRBV29-1 to TRBJ2-7; 8 positions agree with TRBD1. Per the germline V gene, CDR1 is SQVTM and CDR2 is ANQGSEA. V lost 2 bases to trimming and J lost 3 bases; unmatched junction nucleotides: 3. The CDR3 has 13 residues. CDR3 region: CSVEQTGDYEQYF. The CDR3 region has the DNA TGCAGCGTTGAACAGACAGGGGACTACGAGCAGTACTTC.

The chain links TRBV27 to TRBJ1-2; TRBD1 aligns across 7 bases. This CDR3 contains 14 residues. CDR1 is MNHEY, CDR2 SMNVEV, per germline (reference sequence). Trimming cost V 5 bases and J 6 bases; bases outside gene matches: 9. The CDR3: CASSHGGGGDGYTF. In DNA, the CDR3 is TGTGCCAGCAGTCACGGAGGAGGGGGCGATGGCTACACCTTC.

As regards this clone: Compared with germline, one end of the junction differs, possibly owing to a read error. The chain recombines TRBV10-3 with TRBJ2-2, with 9 nucleotides matching TRBD1. CDR3 length: 17 residues. Germline V lookup: CDR1 ENHRY, CDR2 SYGVKD. CDR3 sequence: CAITTETGGANTGELFF. The CDR3 DNA reads as TGTGCCATCACGACCGAAACAGGGGGCGCGAATACCGGGGAGCTGTTTTTT.

The V gene is TRBV13, the J gene TRBJ1-6; 8 bases are a match to TRBD1. With V trimmed by 5 bases and J by 7 bases, 4 bases remained unmatched. CDR3 size: 14 residues. Germline V CDR1 and CDR2: PRHDT, FYEKMQ (reference sequence). CDR3 amino acids: CASSLRDRNSPLHF. DNA of the CDR3: TGTGCCAGCAGCCTTAGGGACAGGAATTCACCCCTCCACTTT.

The gene calls are TRBV4-1 and TRBJ2-7, with 8 bases that match TRBD1. The CDR3 extends over 15 amino acids. Germline CDR1 is MGHRA and CDR2 is YSYEKL. The V and J ends lost 1 base and 1 base, in that order; junction bases with no gene match: 3. The CDR3 bases are TGCGCCAGCAGCCAAGGGACAGGGATATCCTACGAGCAGTACTTC. As protein: CASSQGTGISYEQYF.

The chain has TRBV7-9 and TRBJ1-2, with 9 bases identical to TRBD1. Germline V gene sequence: CDR1 SEHNR, CDR2 FQNEAQ (reference sequence). This CDR3 region has 15 residues. V was clipped by 5 bases and J by 8 bases; unmatched bases: 12. CDR3 region: CASSQGQGKVHGYTF. The CDR3 coding sequence is TGTGCCAGCAGCCAGGGACAGGGAAAGGTCCACGGCTACACCTTC.

The rearrangement links TRBV5-4 to TRBJ1-1, with D hard to call. CDR3 size: 13 residues. Between the trimmed V and J ends, which lost 4 bases and 1 base, there was a span of 8 bases. CDR1 is SGHNT, CDR2 YYREEE, per germline (reference sequence). CDR3: CASSITANTEAFF. CDR3 DNA sequence: TGTGCCAGCAGCATAACAGCGAACACTGAAGCTTTCTTT.

This clone has a handful of counts. The chain recombines TRBV16 with TRBJ1-3, with 9 bases identical to TRBD1. The germline V gene has CDR1 KGHSY and CDR2 FQNENV. This CDR3 is 16 amino acids long. V trimming: 3 bases; J trimming: 1 base; junction bases outside the gene matches: 4. The CDR3 reads CASSHFGTGSGNTIYF. DNA of the CDR3: TGTGCCAGCAGCCATTTTGGGACAGGGTCTGGAAACACCATATATTTT.

V is TRBV27 and J is TRBJ2-3; D might be TRBD2 (7 bases). The germline gives CDR1 MNHEY, CDR2 SMNVEV (reference sequence). V lost 0 bases, J lost 3 bases, and 13 bases lay in between. There are 16 residues in the CDR3. CDR3: CASSLSGGAVTDTQYF. The CDR3 nucleotides are TGTGCCAGCAGTTTATCAGGGGGGGCCGTGACAGATACGCAGTATTTT.

This clone has just a few counts. The chain couples TRBV6-1 to TRBJ2-2; the D is unclear. The CDR3 has 12 residues. Germline CDR1 MNHNS, CDR2 SASEGT. V shed 2 bases and J shed 6 bases, with 4 bases lying between them. The CDR3 here is CASSERAGELFF. The CDR3 DNA is TGTGCCAGCAGTGAAAGAGCCGGGGAGCTGTTTTTT.

This rearrangement joins TRBV9 to TRBJ2-7; D might be TRBD2 (6 bases). The germline V gene encodes CDR1 SGDLS and CDR2 YYNGEE. V lost 1 base and J 2 bases, leaving 7 bases between the germline ends. This CDR3 has 13 amino acids. CDR3 bases: TGTGCCAGCAGCGTATCGGGGGCCTACGAGCAGTACTTC. Translated: CASSVSGAYEQYF. The full variable domain, with the rest looked up from reference TRBV9 and TRBJ2-7, is DSGVTQTPKHLITATGQRVTLRCSPRSGDLSVYWYQQSLDQGLQFLIQYYNGEERAKGNILERFSAQQFPDLHSELNLSSLELGDSALYFCASSVSGAYEQYFGPGTRLTVT.

The chain uses TRBV19 and TRBJ1-3; D remains ambiguous. In germline, CDR1 is LNHDA, CDR2 SQIVND (reference sequence). Deletions cut 7 bases from V and 4 bases from J, with 8 bases between. The CDR3 extends over 12 amino acids. DNA for the CDR3: TGTGCCAGTACCCCCGCGGGAAACACCATATATTTT. Translation gives CASTPAGNTIYF.

The J gene is TRBJ1-2, the V gene TRBV27, with 7 bases fitting TRBD1. With V trimmed by 3 bases and J by 8 bases, 9 bases remained unmatched. The germline V gene encodes CDR1 MNHEY and CDR2 SMNVEV (reference sequence). The CDR3 contains 14 residues. In nucleotides, the CDR3 is TGTGCCAGCAGTTTGGTGGGGACAGTGCAGGGCTACACCTTC. This gives the protein CASSLVGTVQGYTF.

In regard to this clone: One end of the junction varies from germline; a read error may be responsible. The chain employs TRBV2 and TRBJ1-1; no firm D call. Germline-derived CDR1 and CDR2 are SNHLY and FYNNEI. The CDR3 runs 10 residues. Here the CDR3 DNA reads TGCGGGGTAATGAACACTGAAGCTTTCTTT. It yields the protein CGVMNTEAFF.

This clone was counted once. This rearrangement joins TRBV6-5 to TRBJ1-2; no reliable D call. V was pared by 7 bases and J by 2 bases, with 14 bases between. Germline V gives CDR1 MNHEY, CDR2 SVGAGI. The CDR3 sequence is 14 residues long. This CDR3 is CASTGFPGNYGYTF. CDR3 bases: TGTGCCAGCACCGGGTTTCCGGGAAACTATGGCTACACCTTC.

The genes are TRBV7-9 and TRBJ1-5; 7 bases match TRBD1. V shed 5 bases, J shed 7 bases, and the junction held 8 bases outside the gene matches. The CDR3 length is 14 residues. Germline assignment: CDR1 SEHNR and CDR2 FQNEAQ (reference sequence). CDR3 protein: CASSRDSPSQPQHF. Written as DNA, the CDR3 is TGTGCCAGCAGCCGGGACAGTCCTTCCCAGCCCCAGCATTTT.

The CDR3 here is CASSSFVTQSTDTQYF. The CDR3 DNA follows: TGTGCCAGCAGCTCGTTCGTGACACAAAGCACAGATACGCAGTATTTT. V usage is TRBV11-2 and J usage is TRBJ2-3; D is ambiguous. Between the trimmed V and J ends, which lost 4 bases and 0 bases, there was a span of 14 bases. CDR1 and CDR2 from the germline V gene are SGHAT and FQNNGV. This CDR3 comprises 16 residues.

This clone was counted a single time. The V gene is TRBV7-3, the J gene TRBJ1-2; 10 bases fit TRBD1. The trim removed 6 bases at V and 5 bases at J, leaving 15 bases unmatched. This CDR3 comprises 17 residues. Germline values: CDR1 SGHTA, CDR2 FQGTGA. The CDR3 loop reads CASSYRDRGRLWYGYTF. CDR3 DNA sequence: TGTGCCAGCAGTTACCGGGACAGGGGCCGTCTTTGGTATGGCTACACCTTC.

V usage is TRBV7-2 and J usage is TRBJ1-2; 7 bases agree with TRBD1. After removal of 4 bases from V and 4 bases from J, the junction contained 3 bases not matched to a gene. Germline CDR1 SGHTA, CDR2 FQGNSA. CDR3 length equals 13 residues. CDR3 bases: TGTGCCAGCAGCTCGACAGGGATCTATGGCTACACCTTC. It yields the protein CASSSTGIYGYTF.

V gene TRBV5-4 combines with J gene TRBJ2-3; 8 bases are shared with TRBD2. The trim removed 4 bases at V and 10 bases at J, leaving 11 bases unmatched. CDR1 and CDR2 from the germline V gene are SGHNT and YYREEE (reference sequence). This CDR3 region has 14 residues. In nucleotides, the CDR3 is TGTGCCAGCAGCCCCGGACTAGCCTCTCAGCCGCAGTATTTT. It codes for CASSPGLASQPQYF. Complete variable domain (other parts from reference TRBV5-4 and TRBJ2-3): ETGVTQSPTHLIKTRGQQVTLRCSSQSGHNTVSWYQQALGQGPQFIFQYYREEENGRGNFPPRFSGLQFPNYSSELNVNALELDDSALYLCASSPGLASQPQYFGPGTRLTVL.

The chain uses TRBV4-1 and TRBJ2-5; the match to TRBD2 covers 13 bases. This CDR3 is 19 amino acids long. The V gene end was trimmed by 4 bases and the J gene end by 1 base; junction bases not matched to a gene: 12. In germline, CDR1 is MGHRA, CDR2 YSYEKL. The CDR3 sequence: CASSLSKTSGGTSQETQYF. CDR3 nucleotide sequence: TGCGCCAGCAGCCTATCAAAGACTAGCGGGGGGACCTCCCAAGAGACCCAGTACTTC.